Reported below is one T cell receptor (beta chain). What it recognizes is unknown. It was RNA transcripts that yielded the amplified TCR beta CDR3 regions. Researchers ran a first-round RT-PCR on the TCR CDR3 using the HTBI primer set. TCRdb analysed the multiplex PCR reads with MiXCR anew, one entry per CDR3 protein. The sample contains over 500,000 distinct CDR3 sequences, 15% to 20% of which appear only once. The data are from a study of T cells in Graves' hyperthyroidism and ophthalmopathy. Study details: Once the initial diagnosis was made, peripheral blood was obtained before any treatment.

The CDR3 has 13 residues. CDR1 KGHSY and CDR2 FQNENV come from the germline V gene. Between the trimmed V and J ends, which lost 2 bases and 4 bases, there was a span of 6 bases. Regarding the study as a whole: Within blood appeared most thyroid clonotypes that had expanded above 0.001. With a median lead of 6.5 months before onset, the model predicted ophthalmopathy.

Diagnoses were established using clinical symptoms, serum thyroxine and TRAb, thyroid ultrasound and orbital computed tomography. Sequenced input: blood. The TCR was taken from a woman aged 25 to 39 with Graves' ophthalmopathy. The V gene is TRBV16, the J gene TRBJ1-3; D unclear. CDR3 sequence (DNA): TGTGCCAGCAGCCAACTCCAAGGAAACACCATATATTTT. Protein product: CASSQLQGNTIYF.